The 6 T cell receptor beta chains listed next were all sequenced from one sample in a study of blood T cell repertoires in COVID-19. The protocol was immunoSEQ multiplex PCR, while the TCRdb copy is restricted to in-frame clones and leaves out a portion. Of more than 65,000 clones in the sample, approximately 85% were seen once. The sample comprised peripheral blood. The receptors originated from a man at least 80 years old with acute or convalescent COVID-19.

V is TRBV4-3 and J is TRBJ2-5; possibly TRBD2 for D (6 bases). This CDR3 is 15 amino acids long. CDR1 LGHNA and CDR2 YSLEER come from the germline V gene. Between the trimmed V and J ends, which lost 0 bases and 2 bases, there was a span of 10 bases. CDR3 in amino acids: CASSQDSGRQETQYF. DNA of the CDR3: TGCGCCAGCAGCCAAGATAGCGGCCGTCAAGAGACCCAGTACTTC.

The CDR3 DNA reads as TGCGCCAGCAGTCATGCATCTATTTTGGAGACCCAGTACTTC. Translated, it gives CASSHASILETQYF. The chain employs TRBV23-1 and TRBJ2-5; no clear D. TRBV23-1 is known as an ORF, though its function is uncertain. The ends were cut back, 3 bases at V and 5 bases at J, with 13 bases in the middle. The length of the CDR3 is 14 residues.

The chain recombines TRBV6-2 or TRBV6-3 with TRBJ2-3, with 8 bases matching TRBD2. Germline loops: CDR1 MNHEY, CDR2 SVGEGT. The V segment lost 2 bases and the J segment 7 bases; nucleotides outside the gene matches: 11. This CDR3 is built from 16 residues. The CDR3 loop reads CASSYPEAGEGNTQYF. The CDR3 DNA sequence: TGTGCCAGCAGTTACCCAGAAGCGGGAGAGGGGAATACGCAGTATTTT.

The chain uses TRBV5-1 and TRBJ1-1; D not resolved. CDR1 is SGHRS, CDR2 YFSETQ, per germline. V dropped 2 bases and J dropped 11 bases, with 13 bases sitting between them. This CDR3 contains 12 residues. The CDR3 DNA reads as TGCGCCAGCAGCTTACAGAATAACGAGGCTTTCTTT. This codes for CASSLQNNEAFF.

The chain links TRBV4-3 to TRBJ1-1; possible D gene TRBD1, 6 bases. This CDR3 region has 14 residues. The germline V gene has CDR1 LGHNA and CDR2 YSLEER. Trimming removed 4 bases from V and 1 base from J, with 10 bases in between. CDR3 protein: CASSLQQGNTEAFF. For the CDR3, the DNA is TGCGCCAGCAGCCTCCAACAGGGGAACACTGAAGCTTTCTTT.

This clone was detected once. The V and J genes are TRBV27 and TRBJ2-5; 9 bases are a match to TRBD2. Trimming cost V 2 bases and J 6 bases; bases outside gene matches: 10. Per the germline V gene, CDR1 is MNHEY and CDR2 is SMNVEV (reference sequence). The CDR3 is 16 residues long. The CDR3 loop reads CASSLTASGVEKTQYF. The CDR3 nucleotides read TGTGCCAGCAGTTTAACGGCTAGCGGGGTAGAAAAGACCCAGTACTTC.